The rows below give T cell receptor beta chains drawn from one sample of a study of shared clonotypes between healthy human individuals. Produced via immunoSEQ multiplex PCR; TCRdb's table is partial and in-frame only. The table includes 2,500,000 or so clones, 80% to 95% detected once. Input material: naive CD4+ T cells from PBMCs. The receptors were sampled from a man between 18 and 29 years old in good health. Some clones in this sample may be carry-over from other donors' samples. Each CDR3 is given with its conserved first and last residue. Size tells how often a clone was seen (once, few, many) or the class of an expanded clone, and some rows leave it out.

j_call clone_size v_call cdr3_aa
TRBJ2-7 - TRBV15 CATSRGSGNFYEQYF
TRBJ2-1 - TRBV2 CASSGGGEQFF
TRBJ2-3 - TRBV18 CASGPPAILPDTQYF
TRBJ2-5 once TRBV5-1 CASSTGQGGQETQYF
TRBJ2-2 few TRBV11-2 CASSLAQYTGELFF
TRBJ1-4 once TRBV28 CASSAGRDEKLFF
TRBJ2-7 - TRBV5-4 CASSVSSYEQYF
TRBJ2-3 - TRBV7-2 CASSFPPGRPPDTQYF
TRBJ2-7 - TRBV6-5 CASSWSFGSSSYEQYF
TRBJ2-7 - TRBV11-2 CASSRDLYEQYF